The 21 T cell receptor beta chains in this list originate from one sample, sequenced in a study of T cells after yellow fever vaccination (dated by TCRdb to between 2019 and 2020). The meaning of the sample's treatment or condition label: live attenuated yellow fever vaccine strain. The library was made by 5' RACE. Sequencing used an Illumina NovaSeq 6000. The public sequencing data were trimmed at Q25 with fastp and processed into clonotypes with MiXCR by TCRdb, which kept only in-frame beta chains. All rows with the same CDR3 protein become a single entry with the most common DNA and genes. Within this sample are 170,000 or so distinct CDR3 sequences, with around 9.7% of them counted one time only. Of the sample, about a third is held by the ten largest clones. The source was CD8+ T cells sorted from PBMCs, collected 45 days after the yellow fever booster vaccination. Receptors originate from a man younger than 35 who received the YFV17D yellow fever vaccine.

This clonotype was observed many times. This sequence joins TRBV4-3 and TRBJ2-3; 9 nucleotides match TRBD1. The trim removed 5 bases at V and 8 bases at J, leaving 8 bases unmatched. Germline V gene data show CDR1 as LGHNA and CDR2 as YSLEER. This CDR3 is built from 14 residues. Written as DNA, the CDR3 is TGCGCCAGCAGCTCGACAGGGGGTAGCGGTACGCAGTATTTT. It encodes CASSSTGGSGTQYF.

This clonotype has just a few counts. The chain couples TRBV7-9 to TRBJ2-1; 7 bases align to TRBD2. Per germline, CDR1 SEHNR and CDR2 FQNEAQ (reference sequence). With V trimmed by 8 bases and J by 3 bases, 10 bases remained unmatched. This CDR3 is 15 amino acids long. The CDR3 region is CASFRPPGGYNEQFF. The DNA for the CDR3 is TGTGCCAGCTTTCGTCCCCCGGGGGGCTACAATGAGCAGTTCTTC.

The chain employs TRBV10-1 and TRBJ2-2, with D possibly TRBD1 on 6 matching bases. The CDR3 runs to 15 residues. Germline V gene sequence: CDR1 WNHNN, CDR2 SYGVQD (reference sequence). The V end lost 6 bases, the J end lost 4 bases, and 15 bases lay between the germline ends. The chain's CDR3 is CASSEGDFATGELFF. The CDR3 region has the DNA TGCGCCAGCAGCGAGGGGGATTTTGCCACCGGGGAGCTGTTTTTT.

The J gene is TRBJ1-1, the V gene TRBV4-2; 7 bases line up with TRBD1. The CDR3 is 15 residues long. J gave up 7 bases and V 5 bases, and 13 bases lay outside the gene matches. Germline CDR1 and CDR2: LGHNA and YNFKEQ. The CDR3, as DNA: TGTGCCAGCAGCGGGTCCGAGACAGGGTACAATGAAGCTTTCTTT. It codes for CASSGSETGYNEAFF.

The chain couples TRBV4-3 to TRBJ2-3; D possibly corresponds to TRBD1 (6 bases). This CDR3 comprises 16 residues. Trimming removed 4 bases from V and 5 bases from J, with 19 bases in between. The germline V gene has CDR1 LGHNA and CDR2 YSLEER. CDR3: CASSPGGLGALDTQYF. CDR3 DNA: TGCGCCAGCAGCCCTGGGGGTTTGGGGGCTTTAGATACGCAGTATTTT.

This clonotype was recorded a few times. V is TRBV19 and J is TRBJ1-5; D is uncertain. This CDR3 region has 14 residues. In germline, CDR1 is LNHDA, CDR2 SQIVND (reference sequence). V dropped 7 bases and J dropped 0 bases, with 10 bases sitting between them. CDR3: CASTPIFSNQPQHF. The CDR3 DNA reads TGTGCCAGTACCCCTATCTTTAGCAATCAGCCCCAGCATTTT.

This clonotype has a handful of counts. J is TRBJ1-1 and V is TRBV12-3 or TRBV12-4, with a possible D match to TRBD1 (5 bases). This CDR3 is 14 amino acids long. The V end was cut by 5 bases, the J end by 3 bases, with 13 bases between. CDR3 protein: CASSAILGDTEAFF. In DNA, the CDR3 is TGTGCCAGCAGTGCCATATTAGGGGACACTGAAGCTTTCTTT.

This clonotype was seen repeatedly, ten times or more. The V call is TRBV6-2 or TRBV6-3, the J call TRBJ1-5, with D perhaps matching TRBD1 (6 bases). Germline CDR1 MNHEY, CDR2 SVGEGT. This CDR3 is 15 amino acids long. Trimming removed 5 bases from V and 0 bases from J, with 11 bases in between. The CDR3 DNA reads TGTGCCAGCAGTCGACAGGACGATAGCAATCAGCCCCAGCATTTT. Encoded protein: CASSRQDDSNQPQHF.

The chain combines TRBV11-1 with TRBJ2-3; no clear D. Germline values: CDR1 SGHAT, CDR2 FQDESV (reference sequence). Deletions cut 6 bases from V and 4 bases from J, with 11 bases between. This CDR3 has 13 residues. CDR3 DNA: TGTGCCAGCAGGCCCGGGTTGGCAGATACGCAGTATTTT. Encoded protein: CASRPGLADTQYF.

The rearrangement links TRBV4-1 to TRBJ1-1; D is unclear. V was trimmed by 4 bases and J by 4 bases, leaving 13 bases between them. CDR1 is MGHRA and CDR2 is YSYEKL in the germline V gene. CDR3 length: 14 residues. Written as DNA, the CDR3 is TGCGCCAGCAGCCTCCAAGGGCTAGGCACTGAAGCTTTCTTT. Protein product: CASSLQGLGTEAFF.

This clonotype has more than one count but fewer than ten. This rearrangement joins TRBV6-1 to TRBJ1-5, with D tentatively TRBD1 (5 bases). This CDR3 has 16 amino acids. From germline, CDR1 is MNHNS and CDR2 SASEGT. V lost 3 bases and J 6 bases, leaving 18 bases between the germline ends. CDR3 sequence reads: CASSDNSREGSQPQHF. The DNA for the CDR3 is TGTGCCAGCAGTGACAACTCCAGGGAAGGCAGTCAGCCCCAGCATTTT.

This clonotype was seen more than once but under ten times. The V call is TRBV11-2, the J call TRBJ2-7; 8 bases line up with TRBD1. CDR3 length: 17 amino acids. V lost 0 bases to trimming and J lost 5 bases; unmatched junction nucleotides: 12. From germline, CDR1 is SGHAT and CDR2 FQNNGV. Here the CDR3 reads CASSLEGLQGAPNEQYF. Written as DNA, the CDR3 is TGTGCCAGCAGCTTAGAAGGGCTCCAGGGGGCGCCGAACGAGCAGTACTTC.

The chain recombines TRBV4-2 with TRBJ2-7; no firm D call. The V gene lost 0 bases and the J gene lost 2 bases, with 8 bases spanning the gap. Germline V gene sequence: CDR1 LGHNA, CDR2 YNFKEQ. The CDR3 sequence is 14 residues long. This CDR3 is CASSQEWGTYEQYF. Here the CDR3 DNA reads TGTGCCAGCAGCCAAGAGTGGGGTACCTACGAGCAGTACTTC.

This clonotype appeared a few times. V gene TRBV5-6 combines with J gene TRBJ1-5, with a weak D call TRBD1 (6 bases). V was trimmed by 4 bases and J by 1 base, leaving 6 bases between them. The length of the CDR3 is 13 residues. Germline V gives CDR1 SGHDT, CDR2 YYEEEE. The CDR3 reads CASSTGSNQPQHF. Here the CDR3 DNA reads TGTGCCAGCAGCACAGGGAGCAATCAGCCCCAGCATTTT.

This clonotype was counted only a few times. The chain combines TRBV4-1 with TRBJ1-5, with TRBD1 matching over 7 bases. CDR3 length: 16 residues. The germline gives CDR1 MGHRA, CDR2 YSYEKL. V was pared by 1 base and J by 5 bases, with 8 bases of the junction left unmatched. CDR3 loop: CASSQVSETGYQPQHF. CDR3 sequence (DNA): TGCGCCAGCAGCCAAGTCTCCGAGACAGGGTATCAGCCCCAGCATTTT.

The chain employs TRBV6-6 and TRBJ1-1; D remains unclear. With 5 bases removed from V and 1 base from J, the gap between germline ends came to 14 bases. CDR3 length: 15 amino acids. From germline, CDR1 is MNHNY and CDR2 SVGAGI (reference sequence). CDR3 protein: CASSTPFGRNTEAFF. The CDR3 DNA follows: TGTGCCAGCAGTACGCCTTTCGGCCGGAACACTGAAGCTTTCTTT.

The sample holds a few counts of this clonotype. The chain carries TRBV9 and TRBJ2-7; TRBD1 matches 9 bases. Per the germline V gene, CDR1 is SGDLS and CDR2 is YYNGEE. This CDR3 has 15 amino acids. Unmatched junction bases numbered 3, after V lost 0 bases and J lost 2 bases. The CDR3 DNA is TGTGCCAGCAGCGTAGGGGACAGGGTCGCCTACGAGCAGTACTTC. This sequence encodes CASSVGDRVAYEQYF. Looking up the rest from reference TRBV9 and TRBJ2-7 gives the full variable domain: DSGVTQTPKHLITATGQRVTLRCSPRSGDLSVYWYQQSLDQGLQFLIQYYNGEERAKGNILERFSAQQFPDLHSELNLSSLELGDSALYFCASSVGDRVAYEQYFGPGTRLTVT.

This clonotype was seen only a few times. This chain connects TRBV7-8 to TRBJ1-2; D remains unclear. Trimming shortened V by 3 bases and J by 8 bases, and 22 bases separated the two germline ends. Germline values: CDR1 SGHVS, CDR2 FQNEAQ. This CDR3 has 16 residues. CDR3 protein: CASSLWRGTGTSGYTF. The CDR3 coding sequence is TGTGCCAGCAGCTTGTGGCGCGGAACCGGTACCTCGGGCTACACCTTC. Combining the CDR3 with reference TRBV7-8 and TRBJ1-2 gives the whole variable domain GAGVSQSPRYKVAKRGQDVALRCDPISGHVSLFWYQQALGQGPEFLTYFQNEAQLDKSGLPSDRFFAERPEGSVSTLKIQRTQQEDSAVYLCASSLWRGTGTSGYTFGSGTRLTVV.

There are a few counts of this clonotype. The V call is TRBV5-1, the J call TRBJ2-7; D remains unclear. This CDR3 has 13 residues. The V gene lost 3 bases and the J gene lost 3 bases, with 10 bases spanning the gap. Looked up from germline, CDR1 is SGHRS and CDR2 is YFSETQ. The CDR3: CASSYGSGYEQYV. In nucleotides, the CDR3 is TGCGCCAGCAGCTACGGCAGTGGCTACGAGCAGTACGTC.

The sample holds a few counts of this clonotype. V and J are TRBV27 and TRBJ1-5; D may be TRBD1 (5 bases). The CDR3 length is 14 residues. Trimming removed 5 bases from V and 9 bases from J, with 17 bases in between. CDR1 MNHEY and CDR2 SMNVEV come from the germline V gene (reference sequence). This CDR3 is CASSHGTQTLPQHF. The CDR3 nucleotides are TGTGCCAGCAGTCACGGGACCCAGACTCTGCCCCAGCATTTT.

In this sample, this clonotype turned up a few times. The V call is TRBV15, the J call TRBJ2-5; no clear D. The CDR3 has 13 amino acids. Germline lookup yields CDR1 LNHNV and CDR2 YYDKDF (reference sequence). V was shortened by 8 bases and J by 6 bases, with 16 bases between the two germline ends. CDR3 nucleotides: TGTGCCACCGCAGGTGGCTGGGGAAAGACCCAGTACTTC. It codes for CATAGGWGKTQYF.